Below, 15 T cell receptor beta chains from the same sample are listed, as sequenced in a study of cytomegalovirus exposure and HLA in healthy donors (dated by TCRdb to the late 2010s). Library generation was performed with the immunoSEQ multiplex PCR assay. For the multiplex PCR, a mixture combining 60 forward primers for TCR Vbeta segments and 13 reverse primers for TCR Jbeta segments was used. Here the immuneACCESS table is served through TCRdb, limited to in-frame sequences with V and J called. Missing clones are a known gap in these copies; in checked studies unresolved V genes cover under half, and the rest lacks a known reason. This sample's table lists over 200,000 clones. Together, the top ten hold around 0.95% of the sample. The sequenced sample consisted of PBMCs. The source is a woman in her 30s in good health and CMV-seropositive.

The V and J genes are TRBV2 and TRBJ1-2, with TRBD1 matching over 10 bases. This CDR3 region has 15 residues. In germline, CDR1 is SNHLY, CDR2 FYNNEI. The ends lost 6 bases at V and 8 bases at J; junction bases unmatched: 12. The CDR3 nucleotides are TGTGCCAGCAGGGTCGAGGGACAGGGGACGGTCGGCTACACCTTC. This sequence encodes CASRVEGQGTVGYTF.

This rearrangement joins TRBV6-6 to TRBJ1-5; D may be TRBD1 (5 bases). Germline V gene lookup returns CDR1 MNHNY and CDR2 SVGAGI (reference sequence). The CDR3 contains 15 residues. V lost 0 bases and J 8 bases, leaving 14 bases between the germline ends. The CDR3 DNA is TGTGCCAGCAGTTACTCGAAAATCAGGGATGAGCCCCAGCATTTT. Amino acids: CASSYSKIRDEPQHF.

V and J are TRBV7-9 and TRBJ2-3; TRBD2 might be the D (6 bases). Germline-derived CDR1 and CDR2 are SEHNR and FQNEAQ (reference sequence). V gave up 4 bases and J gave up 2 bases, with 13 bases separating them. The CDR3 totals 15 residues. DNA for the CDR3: TGTGCCAGCAGCTACGGGACTTTAGTCACAGATACGCAGTATTTT. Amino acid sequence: CASSYGTLVTDTQYF.

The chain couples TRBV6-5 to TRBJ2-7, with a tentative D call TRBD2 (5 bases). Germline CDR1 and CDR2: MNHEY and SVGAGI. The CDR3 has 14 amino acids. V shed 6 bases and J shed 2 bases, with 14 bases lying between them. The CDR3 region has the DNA TGTGCCAGCAGCCTTCACCGACTAACCTACGAGCAGTACTTC. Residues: CASSLHRLTYEQYF.

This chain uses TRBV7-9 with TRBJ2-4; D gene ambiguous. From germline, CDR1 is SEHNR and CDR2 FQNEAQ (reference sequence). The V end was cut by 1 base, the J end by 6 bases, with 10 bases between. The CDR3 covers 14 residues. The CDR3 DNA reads TGTGCCAGCAGCTTAGGTTATAGACTAAACATTCAGTACTTC. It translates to CASSLGYRLNIQYF.

CDR3 DNA sequence: TGTGCCAGCAGCTTAGAGGGTGTAGGACTTGTGAACACTGAAGCTTTCTTT. Its translation: CASSLEGVGLVNTEAFF. The chain employs TRBV7-2 and TRBJ1-1, with no clear D. Germline-derived CDR1 and CDR2 are SGHTA and FQGNSA. V was shortened by 1 base and J by 0 bases, with 15 bases between the two germline ends. The CDR3 covers 17 residues.

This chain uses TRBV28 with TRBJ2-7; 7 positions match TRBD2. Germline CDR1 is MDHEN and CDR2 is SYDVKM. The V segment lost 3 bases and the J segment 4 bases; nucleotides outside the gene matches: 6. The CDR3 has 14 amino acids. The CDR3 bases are TGTGCCAGCAGTTTGGGGGGGTCTAGGTACGAGCAGTACTTC. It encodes CASSLGGSRYEQYF.

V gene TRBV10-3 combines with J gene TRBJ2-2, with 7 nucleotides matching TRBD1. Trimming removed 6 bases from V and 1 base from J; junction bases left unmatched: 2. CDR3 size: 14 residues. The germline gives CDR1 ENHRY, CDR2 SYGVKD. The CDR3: CAIRWDRNTGELFF. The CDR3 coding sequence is TGTGCCATCAGATGGGACAGGAACACCGGGGAGCTGTTTTTT.

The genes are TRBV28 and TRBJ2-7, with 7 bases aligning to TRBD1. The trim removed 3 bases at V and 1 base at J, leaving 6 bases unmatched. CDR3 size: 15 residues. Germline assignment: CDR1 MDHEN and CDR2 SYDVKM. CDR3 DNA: TGTGCCAGCAGTTTGGGGACAGACGGTTCCTACGAGCAGTACTTC. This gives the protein CASSLGTDGSYEQYF.

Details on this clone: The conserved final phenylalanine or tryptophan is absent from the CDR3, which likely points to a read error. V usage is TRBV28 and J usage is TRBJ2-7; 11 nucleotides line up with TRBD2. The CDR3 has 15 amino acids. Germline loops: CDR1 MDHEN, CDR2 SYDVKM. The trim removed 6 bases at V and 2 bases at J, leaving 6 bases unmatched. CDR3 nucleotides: TGTGCCAGCAGGAAAATTAGCGGGAGGGCCTACGAGCAGTACCTC. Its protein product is CASRKISGRAYEQYL.

The CDR3 loop is CASSSRGGWWEQYF. The CDR3 nucleotides are TGTGCCAGCAGCTCTCGAGGGGGCTGGTGGGAGCAGTACTTC. The rearrangement links TRBV6-6 to TRBJ2-7, with 7 bases that match TRBD1. The CDR3 has 14 residues. V gave up 6 bases and J gave up 7 bases; unmatched junction bases: 12. Germline V CDR1 and CDR2: MNHNY, SVGAGI (reference sequence).

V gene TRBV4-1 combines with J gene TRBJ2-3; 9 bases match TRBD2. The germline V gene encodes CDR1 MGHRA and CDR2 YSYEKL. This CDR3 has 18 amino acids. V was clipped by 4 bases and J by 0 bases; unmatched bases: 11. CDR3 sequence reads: CASSLPSGRTSSTDTQYF. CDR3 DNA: TGCGCCAGCAGCCTTCCGAGCGGGAGGACTTCTAGCACAGATACGCAGTATTTT.

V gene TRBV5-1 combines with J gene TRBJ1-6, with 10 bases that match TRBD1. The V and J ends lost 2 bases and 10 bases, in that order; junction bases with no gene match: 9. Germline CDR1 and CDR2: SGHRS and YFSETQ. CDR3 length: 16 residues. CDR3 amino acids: CASSLPGTGEWSPLHF. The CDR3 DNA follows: TGCGCCAGCAGCTTACCCGGGACAGGGGAATGGTCACCCCTCCACTTT. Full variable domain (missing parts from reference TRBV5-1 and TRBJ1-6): KAGVTQTPRYLIKTRGQQVTLSCSPISGHRSVSWYQQTPGQGLQFLFEYFSETQRNKGNFPGRFSGRQFSNSRSEMNVSTLELGDSALYLCASSLPGTGEWSPLHFGNGTRLTVT.

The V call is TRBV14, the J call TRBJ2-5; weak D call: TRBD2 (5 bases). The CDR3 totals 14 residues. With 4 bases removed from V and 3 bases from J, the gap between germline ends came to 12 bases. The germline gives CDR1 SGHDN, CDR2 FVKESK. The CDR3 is CASSRLGSEETQYF. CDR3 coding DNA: TGTGCCAGCAGCCGCTTAGGGAGTGAAGAGACCCAGTACTTC. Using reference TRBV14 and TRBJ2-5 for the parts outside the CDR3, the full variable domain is EAGVTQFPSHSVIEKGQTVTLRCDPISGHDNLYWYRRVMGKEIKFLLHFVKESKQDESGMPNNRFLAERTGGTYSTLKVQPAELEDSGVYFCASSRLGSEETQYFGPGTRLLVL.

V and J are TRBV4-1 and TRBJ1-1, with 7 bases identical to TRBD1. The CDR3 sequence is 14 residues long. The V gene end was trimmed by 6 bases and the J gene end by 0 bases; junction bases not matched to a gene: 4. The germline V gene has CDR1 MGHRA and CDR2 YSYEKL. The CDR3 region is CASRTGSMNTEAFF. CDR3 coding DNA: TGCGCCAGCAGGACAGGGAGTATGAACACTGAAGCTTTCTTT.